What follows are 31 T cell receptor beta chains derived from one specimen sequenced in a study of Ad26.COV2.S vaccination and SARS-CoV-2 variants. Treatment in this sample: about 20 received Ad26.COV2.S at low or high dose, single or two shots; 5 received placebo; per-sample allocation not given. The samples date from day 63 after the first vaccine or placebo injection. Libraries were prepared by immunoSEQ multiplex PCR; TCRdb keeps only in-frame clonotypes and omits some of them. Here the sample spans about 680,000 clones, 80% to 90% being singletons. The material sequenced was peripheral blood, taken in a trial of Ad26.COV2.S vaccine versus placebo. These receptors originate from a person aged 18 to 65 who received the Ad26.COV2.S COVID-19 vaccine or a placebo.

The chain employs TRBV6-6 and TRBJ1-2, with D maybe TRBD1 (6 bases). V lost 6 bases, J lost 5 bases, and 10 bases lay in between. CDR1 and CDR2 (germline): MNHNY, SVGAGI (reference sequence). The CDR3 totals 12 residues. DNA for the CDR3: TGTGCCAGCAGCCAGGGGTTGTATGGCTACACCTTC. Amino acids: CASSQGLYGYTF.

The rearrangement uses TRBV5-1 and TRBJ2-5; tentatively, D is TRBD1 (5 bases). The ends were cut back, 0 bases at V and 3 bases at J, with 9 bases in the middle. The CDR3 loop spans 14 amino acids. Per the germline V gene, CDR1 is SGHRS and CDR2 is YFSETQ. Written as DNA, the CDR3 is TGCGCCAGCAGCTTGGGACAGAGAGAAGAGACCCAGTACTTC. It encodes CASSLGQREETQYF. Full variable domain (remainder filled in from reference TRBV5-1 and TRBJ2-5): KAGVTQTPRYLIKTRGQQVTLSCSPISGHRSVSWYQQTPGQGLQFLFEYFSETQRNKGNFPGRFSGRQFSNSRSEMNVSTLELGDSALYLCASSLGQREETQYFGPGTRLLVL.

The CDR3 sequence is CACSRDSGNTIYF. The CDR3 DNA reads as TGTGCCTGTTCTAGGGATAGTGGAAACACCATATATTTT. The V call is TRBV30, the J call TRBJ1-3; D gene uncertain. The germline V and J ends were trimmed by 6 bases and 3 bases, with 12 bases remaining between them. Germline V lookup: CDR1 GTSNPN, CDR2 SVGIG (reference sequence). This CDR3 comprises 13 residues. The full variable domain, in which reference TRBV30 and TRBJ1-3 provide the parts outside the CDR3, is SQTIHQWPATLVQPVGSPLSLECTVEGTSNPNLYWYRQAAGRGLQLLFYSVGIGQISSEVPQNLSASRPQDRQFILSSKKLLLSDSGFYLCACSRDSGNTIYFGEGSWLTVV.

CDR3 nucleotides: TGTGCCAGCACCTCTCCGACTAGCGGGGGACCCCCGGGGTTTCAGTTCTTC. Translation: CASTSPTSGGPPGFQFF. V usage is TRBV7-2 and J usage is TRBJ2-1, with 12 bases matching TRBD2. The CDR3 has 17 amino acids. Trimming cost V 7 bases and J 13 bases; bases outside gene matches: 20. Germline assignment: CDR1 SGHTA and CDR2 FQGNSA. Full variable domain (outside the CDR3, taken from reference TRBV7-2 and TRBJ2-1): GAGVSQSPSNKVTEKGKDVELRCDPISGHTALYWYRQSLGQGLEFLIYFQGNSAPDKSGLPSDRFSAERTGGSVSTLTIQRTQQEDSAVYLCASTSPTSGGPPGFQFFGPGTRLTVL.

This chain uses TRBV18 with TRBJ1-1; 9 nucleotides agree with TRBD1. The CDR3 consists of 15 residues. V trimming: 2 bases; J trimming: 4 bases; junction bases outside the gene matches: 5. Per the germline V gene, CDR1 is KGHSH and CDR2 is LQKENI. The CDR3 sequence: CASSPTSQGATEAFF. The CDR3, as DNA: TGTGCCAGCTCACCAACCTCACAGGGGGCCACTGAAGCTTTCTTT.

The chain couples TRBV5-1 to TRBJ1-4; 8 positions match TRBD1. The CDR3 sequence is 15 residues long. The germline CDR1 and CDR2 sequences are SGHRS and YFSETQ. With V trimmed by 0 bases and J by 5 bases, 3 bases remained unmatched. In DNA, the CDR3 is TGCGCCAGCAGCTTGGGGGACAGGAGGAATGAAAAACTGTTTTTT. Protein: CASSLGDRRNEKLFF. Variable domain in full (rest from reference TRBV5-1 and TRBJ1-4): KAGVTQTPRYLIKTRGQQVTLSCSPISGHRSVSWYQQTPGQGLQFLFEYFSETQRNKGNFPGRFSGRQFSNSRSEMNVSTLELGDSALYLCASSLGDRRNEKLFFGSGTQLSVL.

Note on this clone: This same CDR3 is encoded by further DNA sequences in the sample. J is TRBJ2-7 and V is TRBV6-5; no clear D. The V and J ends lost 0 bases and 3 bases respectively, with 6 bases between them. The CDR3 is 13 amino acids. Germline lookup yields CDR1 MNHEY and CDR2 SVGAGI. As DNA, the CDR3 is TGTGCCAGCAGTTACTCGATCAGCTACGAGCAGTACTTC. The encoded protein is CASSYSISYEQYF.

This sequence joins TRBV12-3 or TRBV12-4 and TRBJ1-1, with D possibly TRBD1 on 5 matching bases. The CDR3 covers 13 residues. V lost 5 bases and J 1 base, leaving 8 bases between the germline ends. CDR3 in DNA: TGTGCCAGCAGTCTACAGGCGAACACTGAAGCTTTCTTT. This translates into CASSLQANTEAFF.

In the case of this clone: Germline is not matched at one junction end, which may reflect a read error. The J gene is TRBJ2-2, the V gene TRBV7-7; TRBD2 is a possible D gene (6 bases). Germline CDR1 is SSHAT and CDR2 is FNYEAQ (reference sequence). There are 15 residues in the CDR3. Written as DNA, the CDR3 is TGTGCTAGCAGCCCACTAGCCCCGGGGGCCGGGGAGCTGTTTTTT. This codes for CASSPLAPGAGELFF.

The chain links TRBV6-5 to TRBJ1-5, with no clear D. This CDR3 is built from 13 residues. CDR1 and CDR2 (germline): MNHEY, SVGAGI. Trimming took 3 bases from V and 6 from J, leaving 9 bases between them. The CDR3 DNA reads TGTGCCAGCAGTTATTTGGAGGGTCAGCCCCAGCATTTT. It codes for CASSYLEGQPQHF.

J is TRBJ2-2 and V is TRBV6-5, with D possibly being TRBD2 (5 bases). The CDR3 runs to 14 residues. Deletions cut 1 base from V and 8 bases from J, with 11 bases between. Germline V gives CDR1 MNHEY, CDR2 SVGAGI. The CDR3 bases are TGTGCCAGCAGTTACTACCTAGCCGGTGGGGAGCTGTTTTTT. Protein: CASSYYLAGGELFF.

The CDR3 here is CASSRNRGLHEQFF. The CDR3 DNA is TGTGCCAGCAGCAGAAACAGGGGTCTGCATGAGCAGTTCTTC. J is TRBJ2-1 and V is TRBV5-6; 7 bases align to TRBD1. Germline V gives CDR1 SGHDT, CDR2 YYEEEE. The CDR3 loop spans 14 amino acids. V gave up 4 bases and J gave up 8 bases; unmatched junction bases: 9.

About this clone: Other DNA sequences in this specimen translate into the identical CDR3. V gene TRBV19 combines with J gene TRBJ1-5; 7 bases align to TRBD1. This CDR3 is 13 amino acids long. V gave up 3 bases and J gave up 7 bases; unmatched junction bases: 3. In germline, CDR1 is LNHDA, CDR2 SQIVND (reference sequence). The CDR3 DNA is TGTGCCAGTAGTATTACAGGGGTGCAGCCCCAGCATTTT. It yields the protein CASSITGVQPQHF. The variable domain in full, completed from reference TRBV19 and TRBJ1-5, reads DGGITQSPKYLFRKEGQNVTLSCEQNLNHDAMYWYRQDPGQGLRLIYYSQIVNDFQKGDIAEGYSVSREKKESFPLTVTSAQKNPTAFYLCASSITGVQPQHFGDGTRLSIL.

The rearrangement joins TRBV11-1 to TRBJ1-3; D uncertain. The CDR3 consists of 16 residues. Looked up from germline, CDR1 is SGHAT and CDR2 is FQDESV (reference sequence). The V end was cut by 5 bases, the J end by 0 bases, with 14 bases between. Here the CDR3 reads CASSQGTMHSGNTIYF. The DNA of the CDR3 is TGTGCCAGCAGCCAAGGCACGATGCACTCTGGAAACACCATATATTTT.

This chain joins TRBV9 and TRBJ2-7, with a weak D call TRBD1 (7 bases). Germline V lookup: CDR1 SGDLS, CDR2 YYNGEE. V lost 3 bases, J lost 1 base, and 14 bases lay in between. CDR3 length: 15 residues. CDR3 protein: CASSGGTAYSYEQYF. The CDR3, as DNA: TGTGCCAGCAGCGGCGGGACAGCGTATTCCTACGAGCAGTACTTC.

The genes are TRBV4-2 and TRBJ2-1, with D possibly called TRBD1 or TRBD2 (5 bases each). Germline V gives CDR1 LGHNA, CDR2 YNFKEQ. The CDR3 runs 12 residues. V lost 4 bases to trimming and J lost 8 bases, with 9 bases between them. Here the CDR3 DNA reads TGTGCCAGCAGCCCTCAGGGAGATGAGCAGTTCTTC. Translated, it gives CASSPQGDEQFF.

The rearrangement links TRBV3-1 (or the pseudogene TRBV3-2) to TRBJ1-2, with D uncertain. The germline CDR1 and CDR2 sequences are LGHDT and YNNKEL (reference sequence). V shed 0 bases and J shed 8 bases, with 13 bases lying between them. The CDR3 is 14 amino acids. CDR3: CASSQDETSRGYTF. The CDR3 DNA follows: TGTGCCAGCAGCCAAGATGAGACGTCTCGAGGCTACACCTTC.

The chain has TRBV19 and TRBJ1-1; D not certain. V gave up 2 bases and J gave up 6 bases, with 13 bases separating them. The V gene's germline CDR1 is LNHDA and CDR2 SQIVND (reference sequence). The CDR3 runs to 14 residues. CDR3 DNA sequence: TGTGCCAGTAGTATACTTCGAGGTGGAGCTGAAGCTTTCTTT. The encoded protein is CASSILRGGAEAFF.

The rearrangement links TRBV6-5 to TRBJ1-2; possibly TRBD1 for D (6 bases). Trimming took 6 bases from V and 2 from J, leaving 16 bases between them. CDR1 and CDR2 (germline): MNHEY, SVGAGI. The CDR3 length is 15 residues. CDR3 sequence: CASSPGQKRNYGYTF. The CDR3 DNA follows: TGTGCCAGCAGCCCCGGACAGAAAAGGAACTATGGCTACACCTTC.

The V and J genes are TRBV10-3 and TRBJ2-5; TRBD1 matches at 7 bases. V gave up 2 bases and J gave up 5 bases; unmatched junction bases: 11. Germline V gene sequence: CDR1 ENHRY, CDR2 SYGVKD. This CDR3 spans 16 amino acids. The CDR3 DNA is TGTGCCATCAGTGAGGGGAAGGGGGCGCGTGGGGAGACCCAGTACTTC. Its protein product is CAISEGKGARGETQYF.

V and J are TRBV6-5 and TRBJ2-3; TRBD1 matches 8 bases. Germline V lookup: CDR1 MNHEY, CDR2 SVGAGI. The CDR3 runs 15 residues. The J segment lost 6 bases and the V segment lost 0 bases, leaving 5 bases of the junction unmatched. The CDR3 nucleotides are TGTGCCAGCAGTTACTCTGACAGGGGACGTGATACGCAGTATTTT. This gives the protein CASSYSDRGRDTQYF.

V and J are TRBV6-2 or TRBV6-3 and TRBJ1-4; 7 nucleotides match TRBD1. CDR3 length equals 14 residues. After removal of 8 bases from V and 3 bases from J, the junction contained 6 bases not matched to a gene. CDR1 MNHEY and CDR2 SVGEGT come from the germline V gene. In DNA form, the CDR3 reads TGTGCCAGCCGTTTAGGGGGCTCTAATGAAAAACTGTTTTTT. Amino acids: CASRLGGSNEKLFF.

This sequence joins TRBV7-2 and TRBJ1-5, with D perhaps matching TRBD1 (5 bases). In germline, CDR1 is SGHTA, CDR2 FQGNSA. Trimming left V 5 bases short and J 3 bases short, with 8 bases between. CDR3 length: 13 residues. The CDR3 DNA follows: TGTGCCAGCAGCCAAGGGGTCAATCAGCCCCAGCATTTT. This codes for CASSQGVNQPQHF.

The V gene is TRBV7-9, the J gene TRBJ1-1; D might be TRBD1 (5 bases). V lost 8 bases and J lost 7, with 14 bases in between. The CDR3 sequence is 12 residues long. In germline, CDR1 is SEHNR, CDR2 FQNEAQ (reference sequence). CDR3 protein: CASRWGESEAFF. The DNA for the CDR3 is TGTGCCAGCCGGTGGGGGGAGAGTGAAGCTTTCTTT. Using reference TRBV7-9 and TRBJ1-1 for the parts outside the CDR3, the full variable domain is DTGVSQNPRHKITKRGQNVTFRCDPISEHNRLYWYRQTLGQGPEFLTYFQNEAQLEKSRLLSDRFSAERPKGSFSTLEIQRTEQGDSAMYLCASRWGESEAFFGQGTRLTVV.

This clone was seen a single time. The chain couples TRBV6-5 to TRBJ1-5; 8 bases match TRBD1. The CDR3 extends over 15 amino acids. The germline CDR1 and CDR2 sequences are MNHEY and SVGAGI. Unmatched junction bases numbered 8, after V lost 6 bases and J lost 4 bases. CDR3 DNA sequence: TGTGCCAGCAGGCTCGACAGGGGAGGGAATCAGCCCCAGCATTTT. Residues: CASRLDRGGNQPQHF.

The chain uses TRBV7-3 and TRBJ2-3, with a tentative D call TRBD1 (6 bases). This CDR3 spans 16 amino acids. Per the germline V gene, CDR1 is SGHTA and CDR2 is FQGTGA. Deletions cut 1 base from V and 4 bases from J, with 15 bases between. CDR3 nucleotide sequence: TGTGCCAGCAGCTTAATGGGAGCGTCAGGGGCAGATACGCAGTATTTT. Translated: CASSLMGASGADTQYF.

The chain carries TRBV12-5 and TRBJ1-1; 8 nucleotides match TRBD1. CDR3 length equals 13 residues. Germline assignment: CDR1 LGHNT and CDR2 FRNRAP. The V and J ends lost 7 bases and 4 bases, in that order; junction bases with no gene match: 5. CDR3 in DNA: TGTGCTAGTGCAGACAGGGGAGGCACTGAAGCTTTCTTT. Its protein product is CASADRGGTEAFF. Full variable domain (outside the CDR3, taken from reference TRBV12-5 and TRBJ1-1): DARVTQTPRHKVTEMGQEVTMRCQPILGHNTVFWYRQTMMQGLELLAYFRNRAPLDDSGMPKDRFSAEMPDATLATLKIQPSEPRDSAVYFCASADRGGTEAFFGQGTRLTVV.

J is TRBJ1-4 and V is TRBV4-2; 8 positions match TRBD1. Germline V lookup: CDR1 LGHNA, CDR2 YNFKEQ. This CDR3 is 13 amino acids long. The junction had 3 bases not matched to a gene; V was cut back by 4 bases and J by 8 bases. CDR3 DNA: TGTGCCAGCAGCCCCCGACAGGGGGAAAAACTGTTTTTT. Protein: CASSPRQGEKLFF.

The CDR3: CASSTTGGAGAFF. CDR3 in DNA: TGTGCCAGTAGTACGACAGGGGGCGCCGGAGCTTTCTTT. This rearrangement joins TRBV19 to TRBJ1-1, with 10 nucleotides matching TRBD1. This CDR3 spans 13 amino acids. From germline, CDR1 is LNHDA and CDR2 SQIVND (reference sequence). The ends lost 4 bases at V and 10 bases at J; junction bases unmatched: 6.

This chain uses TRBV6-5 with TRBJ1-2; D not certain. There are 14 residues in the CDR3. Germline V gene lookup returns CDR1 MNHEY and CDR2 SVGAGI. V lost 0 bases and J lost 4, with 9 bases in between. CDR3 residues: CASSYSKPGYGYTF. DNA of the CDR3: TGTGCCAGCAGTTACTCGAAACCGGGCTATGGCTACACCTTC.

The chain uses TRBV5-1 and TRBJ2-1; TRBD2 agrees at 13 bases. The CDR3 contains 15 residues. The V segment lost 4 bases and the J segment 9 bases; nucleotides outside the gene matches: 7. Germline assignment: CDR1 SGHRS and CDR2 YFSETQ. This CDR3 is CASSMGLAGTGEQFF. For the CDR3, the DNA is TGCGCCAGCAGCATGGGACTAGCGGGAACGGGTGAGCAGTTCTTC.